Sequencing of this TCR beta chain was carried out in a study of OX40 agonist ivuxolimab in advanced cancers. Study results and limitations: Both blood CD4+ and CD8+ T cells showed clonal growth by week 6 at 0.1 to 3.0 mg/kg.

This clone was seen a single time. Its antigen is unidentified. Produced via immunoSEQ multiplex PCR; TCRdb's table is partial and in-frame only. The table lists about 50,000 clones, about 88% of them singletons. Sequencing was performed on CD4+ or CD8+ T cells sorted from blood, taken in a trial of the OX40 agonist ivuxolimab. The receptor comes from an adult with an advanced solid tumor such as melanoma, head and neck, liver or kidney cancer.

The CDR3 reads CASSLGNEKLFF. CDR3 in DNA: TGTGCCAGCAGTCTCGGGAATGAAAAACTGTTTTTT. This chain joins TRBV28 and TRBJ1-4; D uncertain. V was cut by 5 bases and J by 5 bases, with 6 bases left in between. Germline V gives CDR1 MDHEN, CDR2 SYDVKM. The CDR3 length is 12 residues.